The sequence of this TCR beta chain was determined in a study of blood T cells in healthy people across ages. Study outcomes and limitations: Strong correlation was found linking TCR beta diversity to naive T cell percentage. Getting older went along with TCR beta diversity per million T cells dropping roughly linearly. Estimates drawn from one million T cells were deemed to understate diversity.

Isolated per sample were at least 7 million PBMCs. V dropped 0 bases and J dropped 2; count of bases not matched to a gene: 12. Germline assignment: CDR1 LGHNA and CDR2 YSLEER. CDR3 length: 18 residues. A second PCR, run for about 7 to 11 cycles, used a sample-barcoded 5' primer plus a J-beta primer mix. Using its own MiXCR run on the 5' RACE reads, TCRdb lists one record per CDR3 protein. Seen here are around 1,600,000 distinct CDR3 sequences, less than 45% observed once, and the top ten hold just over 4%. In regard to this clonotype: Its antigen is undetermined.

This sequence was found in a woman aged 18-35 years in good health. The specimen was blood. V and J are TRBV4-3 and TRBJ1-1; 7 bases line up with TRBD1. CDR3 loop: CASSQDKWFRQGNTEAFF. DNA for the CDR3: TGCGCCAGCAGCCAAGATAAATGGTTCCGACAGGGAAACACTGAAGCTTTCTTT.